The rows below give T cell receptor beta chains drawn from one sample of a study of cytotoxic CD8 clonotypes in ibrutinib-treated CLL. Profiling relied on immunoSEQ multiplex PCR, and the TCRdb table lists in-frame clones only, not all of them. The data show 130,000 or so clones, around three quarters seen once. The source material was PBMCs, sampled after 12 months of ibrutinib treatment. Source of these receptors: a human donor with chronic lymphocytic leukemia. Each CDR3 is given with its conserved first and last residue. The order of the fields is V gene, clone size, J gene, D gene, CDR3 protein, CDR3 DNA. The D gene is left open where the match is weak. The size of a clone is reported for some rows only, either as once, few or many, or as a class for expanded clones.

v_call: TRBV27; clone_size: .; j_call: TRBJ2-3; d_call: .; cdr3_aa: CASSSYITDTQYF; cdr3_nt: TGTGCCAGCAGTTCATATATCACAGATACGCAGTATTTT
v_call: TRBV19; clone_size: .; j_call: TRBJ2-1; d_call: .; cdr3_aa: CASSIGRVPYNEQFF; cdr3_nt: TGTGCCAGTAGTATAGGCAGGGTCCCCTACAATGAGCAGTTCTTC
v_call: TRBV6-1; clone_size: few; j_call: TRBJ2-7; d_call: .; cdr3_aa: CASSLPSYEQYF; cdr3_nt: TGTGCCAGCAGTCTACCCTCCTACGAGCAGTACTTC
v_call: TRBV5-1; clone_size: .; j_call: TRBJ2-5; d_call: .; cdr3_aa: CASSLALGPQETQYF; cdr3_nt: TGCGCCAGCAGCTTGGCCCTGGGACCGCAAGAGACCCAGTACTTC
v_call: TRBV6-5; clone_size: few; j_call: TRBJ1-1; d_call: .; cdr3_aa: CASSYSGGRTEAFF; cdr3_nt: TGTGCCAGCAGTTACTCCGGGGGCAGGACTGAAGCTTTCTTT
v_call: TRBV7-9; clone_size: .; j_call: TRBJ2-7; d_call: .; cdr3_aa: CASSFHYEQYF; cdr3_nt: TGTGCCAGCAGCTTTCACTACGAGCAGTACTTC
v_call: TRBV11-1; clone_size: .; j_call: TRBJ2-5; d_call: .; cdr3_aa: CASSLETFGTRIQETQYF; cdr3_nt: TGTGCCAGCAGCTTAGAGACTTTTGGGACAAGGATCCAAGAGACCCAGTACTTC
v_call: TRBV2; clone_size: once; j_call: TRBJ2-7; d_call: TRBD2; cdr3_aa: CASSGPASGDINSYEQYF; cdr3_nt: TGTGCCAGCAGCGGTCCCGCGAGCGGGGATATCAACTCCTACGAGCAGTACTTC
v_call: TRBV7-9; clone_size: .; j_call: TRBJ2-1; d_call: .; cdr3_aa: CASTQGSVGEQFF; cdr3_nt: TGTGCCAGCACCCAAGGTAGCGTCGGTGAGCAGTTCTTC
v_call: TRBV7-9; clone_size: .; j_call: TRBJ2-5; d_call: TRBD2; cdr3_aa: CASSLLAGIQETQYF; cdr3_nt: TGTGCCAGCAGCTTACTAGCGGGCATCCAAGAGACCCAGTACTTC
v_call: TRBV5-1; clone_size: .; j_call: TRBJ2-1; d_call: .; cdr3_aa: CASGLTSSYNEQFF; cdr3_nt: TGCGCCAGCGGTTTGACATCCTCCTACAATGAGCAGTTCTTC
v_call: TRBV4-3; clone_size: .; j_call: TRBJ2-5; d_call: TRBD2; cdr3_aa: CASSQDPYRAGGDVQETQYF; cdr3_nt: TGCGCCAGCAGCCAAGACCCGTATAGGGCGGGGGGGGATGTACAAGAGACCCAGTACTTC
v_call: TRBV7-9; clone_size: .; j_call: TRBJ1-1; d_call: .; cdr3_aa: CASSLADRGAGTEAFF; cdr3_nt: TGTGCCAGCAGCTTAGCGGATCGGGGGGCGGGCACTGAAGCTTTCTTT
v_call: TRBV7-9; clone_size: .; j_call: TRBJ1-3; d_call: .; cdr3_aa: CASSDPVGVGTVSGNTIYF; cdr3_nt: TGTGCCAGCAGCGACCCGGTTGGGGTGGGCACAGTCTCTGGAAACACCATATATTTT
v_call: TRBV9; clone_size: .; j_call: TRBJ2-7; d_call: .; cdr3_aa: CASSVGGVGTVTYEQYF; cdr3_nt: TGTGCCAGCAGCGTAGGGGGCGTGGGGACGGTGACCTACGAGCAGTACTTC
v_call: TRBV19; clone_size: once; j_call: TRBJ2-1; d_call: TRBD2; cdr3_aa: CASHRTSGDNEQFF; cdr3_nt: TGTGCCAGCCACCGGACTAGCGGGGATAATGAGCAGTTCTTC